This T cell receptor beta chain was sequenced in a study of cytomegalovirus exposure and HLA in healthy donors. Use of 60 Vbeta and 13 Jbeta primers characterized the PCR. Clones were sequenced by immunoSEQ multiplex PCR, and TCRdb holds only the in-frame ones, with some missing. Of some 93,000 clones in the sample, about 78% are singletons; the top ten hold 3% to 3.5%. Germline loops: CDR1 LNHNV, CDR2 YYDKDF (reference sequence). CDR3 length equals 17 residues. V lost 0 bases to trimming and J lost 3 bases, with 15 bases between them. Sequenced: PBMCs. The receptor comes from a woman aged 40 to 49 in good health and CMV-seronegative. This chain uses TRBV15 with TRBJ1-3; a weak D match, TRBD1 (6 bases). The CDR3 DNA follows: TGTGCCACCAGCAGAGATTTCGCGACAGGACATGGAAACACCATATATTTT. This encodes CATSRDFATGHGNTIYF.